The 11 T cell receptor beta chains reported below all come from one sample, sequenced in a study of T cells after yellow fever vaccination. Via MiXCR, TCRdb re-called the 5' RACE reads, giving one row per CDR3 protein. The sample shows roughly 250,000 distinct CDR3 sequences, 13% of them seen only once. The sequenced sample was CD4+ T cells sorted from PBMCs, obtained 45 days after the yellow fever booster vaccination. The receptors here all came from a man aged 30 to 39 who received the YFV17D yellow fever vaccine.

This clonotype turned up a few times. The chain recombines TRBV12-3 or TRBV12-4 with TRBJ1-4; no clear D. Trimming took off 6 bases at V and 0 bases at J, with 8 bases between the two ends. The CDR3 consists of 14 residues. CDR3 sequence (DNA): TGTGCCAGCAGGGACGGTACAACTAATGAAAAACTGTTTTTT. Protein sequence: CASRDGTTNEKLFF.

The V call is TRBV9, the J call TRBJ1-1; 10 bases fit TRBD1. The CDR3 consists of 15 residues. CDR1 and CDR2 (germline): SGDLS, YYNGEE. V gave up 3 bases and J gave up 5 bases; unmatched junction bases: 7. DNA of the CDR3: TGTGCCAGCAGCGCCCGGGACAGGGGTGGGACTGAAGCTTTCTTT. Translated, it gives CASSARDRGGTEAFF.

V is TRBV2 and J is TRBJ1-5; perhaps TRBD1 as D (5 bases). CDR1 and CDR2 (germline): SNHLY, FYNNEI. The CDR3 runs to 14 residues. The V gene lost 8 bases and the J gene lost 6 bases, with 17 bases spanning the gap. The CDR3 region is CASAMDGGGQPQHF. DNA for the CDR3: TGTGCCAGCGCAATGGACGGCGGGGGTCAGCCCCAGCATTTT.

The CDR3 DNA follows: TGTGCCAGCAGCACTCCACTAGGGAGCAATGAGCAGTTCTTC. This codes for CASSTPLGSNEQFF. The chain has TRBV7-8 and TRBJ2-1; D perhaps matches TRBD2 (5 bases). Germline CDR1 and CDR2: SGHVS and FQNEAQ. This CDR3 has 14 amino acids. The V end lost 5 bases, the J end lost 6 bases, and 14 bases lay between the germline ends.

This clonotype showed up many times. The chain has TRBV5-1 and TRBJ1-4; the D is unclear. Germline CDR1 reads SGHRS; CDR2 reads YFSETQ. V dropped 3 bases and J dropped 5 bases, with 17 bases sitting between them. The CDR3 is made up of 16 amino acids. In DNA, the CDR3 is TGCGCCAGCAGCTGGGCACCGGGTCGTGGAAATGAAAAACTGTTTTTT. The encoded protein is CASSWAPGRGNEKLFF. Variable domain in full (rest from reference TRBV5-1 and TRBJ1-4): KAGVTQTPRYLIKTRGQQVTLSCSPISGHRSVSWYQQTPGQGLQFLFEYFSETQRNKGNFPGRFSGRQFSNSRSEMNVSTLELGDSALYLCASSWAPGRGNEKLFFGSGTQLSVL.

This clonotype was seen more than once but under ten times. CDR3 sequence: CASSPTDRAYEQYF. In DNA form, the CDR3 reads TGTGCCAGCAGCCCCACCGACAGAGCCTACGAGCAGTACTTC. The chain links TRBV7-9 to TRBJ2-7, with D perhaps TRBD1 (5 bases). CDR3 length: 14 residues. CDR1 is SEHNR and CDR2 is FQNEAQ in the germline V gene (reference sequence). The V and J ends lost 5 bases and 2 bases respectively, with 13 bases between them.

The rearrangement links TRBV5-6 to TRBJ2-1; no firm D call. The CDR3 runs 11 residues. Germline V gene data show CDR1 as SGHDT and CDR2 as YYEEEE. V lost 2 bases and J 10 bases, leaving 7 bases between the germline ends. The chain's CDR3 is CASSLAMEQFF. CDR3 nucleotide sequence: TGTGCCAGCAGCTTAGCGATGGAGCAGTTCTTC.

This clonotype was counted between two and nine times. V and J are TRBV20-1 and TRBJ1-6; 7 nucleotides align to TRBD1. The CDR3 consists of 15 residues. Losses at the gene ends were 0 bases for V and 6 bases for J; bases not matched to a gene: 5. Germline assignment: CDR1 DFQATT and CDR2 SNEGSKA (reference sequence). In nucleotides, the CDR3 is TGCAGTGCTAGAGACGGCAGGGGGACTAATTCACCCCTCCACTTT. Encoded protein: CSARDGRGTNSPLHF.

This chain links TRBV5-5 with TRBJ2-3; D is unresolved. V gave up 4 bases and J gave up 6 bases, with 6 bases separating them. Per the germline V gene, CDR1 is SGHKS and CDR2 is YYEKEE (reference sequence). The CDR3 has 11 amino acids. The CDR3 DNA reads as TGTGCCAGCAGCGGGCGGGATACGCAGTATTTT. Encoded protein: CASSGRDTQYF.

This clonotype came up a few times. The chain has TRBV7-2 and TRBJ2-3, with TRBD2 as a possible D gene (5 bases). In germline, CDR1 is SGHTA, CDR2 FQGNSA. The V and J ends lost 5 bases and 3 bases respectively, with 15 bases between them. The CDR3 contains 15 residues. DNA for the CDR3: TGTGCCAGCAGCCCGCTTCGGAGGCCAACAGATACGCAGTATTTT. Translation: CASSPLRRPTDTQYF. Full variable domain (missing parts from reference TRBV7-2 and TRBJ2-3): GAGVSQSPSNKVTEKGKDVELRCDPISGHTALYWYRQSLGQGLEFLIYFQGNSAPDKSGLPSDRFSAERTGGSVSTLTIQRTQQEDSAVYLCASSPLRRPTDTQYFGPGTRLTVL.

The CDR3 here is CAISESLGIGDQPQHF. The CDR3 nucleotides read TGTGCCATCAGTGAGTCGCTGGGAATTGGGGATCAGCCCCAGCATTTT. V is TRBV10-3 and J is TRBJ1-5; D uncertain. The V gene's germline CDR1 is ENHRY and CDR2 SYGVKD. The V gene lost 0 bases and the J gene lost 5 bases, with 14 bases spanning the gap. This CDR3 is 16 amino acids long.